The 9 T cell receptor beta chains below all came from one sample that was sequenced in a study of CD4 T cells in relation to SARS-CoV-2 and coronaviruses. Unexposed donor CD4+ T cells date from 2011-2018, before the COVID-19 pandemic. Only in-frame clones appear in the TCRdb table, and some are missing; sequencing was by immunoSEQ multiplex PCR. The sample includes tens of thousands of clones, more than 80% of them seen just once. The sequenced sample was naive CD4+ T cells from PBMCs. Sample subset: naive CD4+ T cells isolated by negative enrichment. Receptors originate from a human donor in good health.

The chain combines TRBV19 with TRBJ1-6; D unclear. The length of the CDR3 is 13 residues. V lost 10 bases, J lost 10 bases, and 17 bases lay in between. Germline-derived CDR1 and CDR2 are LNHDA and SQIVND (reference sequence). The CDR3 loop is CATNLARGSPLHF. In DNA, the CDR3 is TGTGCCACCAACCTCGCCAGAGGCTCACCCCTCCACTTT.

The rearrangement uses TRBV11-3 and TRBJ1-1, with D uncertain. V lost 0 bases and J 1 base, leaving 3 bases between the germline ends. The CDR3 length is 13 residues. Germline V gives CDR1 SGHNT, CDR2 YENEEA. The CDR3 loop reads CASSLERNTEAFF. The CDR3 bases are TGTGCCAGCAGCTTAGAGAGGAACACTGAAGCTTTCTTT.

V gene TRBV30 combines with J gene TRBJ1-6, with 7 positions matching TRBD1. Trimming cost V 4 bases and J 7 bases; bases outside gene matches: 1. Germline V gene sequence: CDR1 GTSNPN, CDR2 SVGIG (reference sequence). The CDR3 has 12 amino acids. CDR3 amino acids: CAWKQGNSPLHF. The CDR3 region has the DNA TGTGCCTGGAAACAGGGGAATTCACCCCTCCACTTT.

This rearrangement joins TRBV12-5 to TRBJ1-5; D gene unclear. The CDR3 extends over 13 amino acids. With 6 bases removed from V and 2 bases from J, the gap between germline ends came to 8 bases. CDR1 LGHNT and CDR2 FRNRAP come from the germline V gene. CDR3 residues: CASGREGNQPQHF. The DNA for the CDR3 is TGTGCTAGTGGGAGAGAGGGCAATCAGCCCCAGCATTTT.

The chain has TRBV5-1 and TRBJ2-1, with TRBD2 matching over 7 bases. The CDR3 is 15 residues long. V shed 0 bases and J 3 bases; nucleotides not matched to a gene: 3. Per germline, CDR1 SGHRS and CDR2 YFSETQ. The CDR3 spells CASSLEASGYNEQFF. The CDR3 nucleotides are TGCGCCAGCAGCTTGGAGGCTAGCGGCTACAATGAGCAGTTCTTC. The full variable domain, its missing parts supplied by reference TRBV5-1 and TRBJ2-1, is KAGVTQTPRYLIKTRGQQVTLSCSPISGHRSVSWYQQTPGQGLQFLFEYFSETQRNKGNFPGRFSGRQFSNSRSEMNVSTLELGDSALYLCASSLEASGYNEQFFGPGTRLTVL.

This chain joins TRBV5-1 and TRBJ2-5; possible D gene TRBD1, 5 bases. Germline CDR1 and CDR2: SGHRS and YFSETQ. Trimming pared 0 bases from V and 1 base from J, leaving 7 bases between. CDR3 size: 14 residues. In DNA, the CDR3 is TGCGCCAGCAGCTTGGGACAGATCCAAGAGACCCAGTACTTC. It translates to CASSLGQIQETQYF. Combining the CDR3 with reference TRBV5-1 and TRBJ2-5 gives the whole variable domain KAGVTQTPRYLIKTRGQQVTLSCSPISGHRSVSWYQQTPGQGLQFLFEYFSETQRNKGNFPGRFSGRQFSNSRSEMNVSTLELGDSALYLCASSLGQIQETQYFGPGTRLLVL.

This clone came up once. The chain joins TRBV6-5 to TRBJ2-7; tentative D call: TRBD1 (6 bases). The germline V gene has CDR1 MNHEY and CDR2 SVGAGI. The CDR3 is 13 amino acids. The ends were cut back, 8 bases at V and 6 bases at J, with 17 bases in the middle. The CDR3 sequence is CASRGQSSAEQYF. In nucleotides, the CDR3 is TGTGCCAGCCGGGGACAATCCTCCGCCGAGCAGTACTTC.

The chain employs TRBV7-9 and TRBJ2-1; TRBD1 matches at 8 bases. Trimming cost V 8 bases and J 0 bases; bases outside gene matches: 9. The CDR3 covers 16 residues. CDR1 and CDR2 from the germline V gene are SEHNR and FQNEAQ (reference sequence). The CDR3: CASASTGANSYNEQFF. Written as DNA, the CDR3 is TGTGCCAGCGCCTCGACAGGGGCGAACTCCTACAATGAGCAGTTCTTC.

CDR3: CASSPAGGNQPQHF. The CDR3 DNA reads TGTGCCAGCTCACCAGCAGGTGGCAATCAGCCCCAGCATTTT. The chain has TRBV18 and TRBJ1-5; D gene ambiguous. Trimming took 2 bases from V and 2 from J, leaving 7 bases between them. This CDR3 is built from 14 residues. Per the germline V gene, CDR1 is KGHSH and CDR2 is LQKENI.